This T cell receptor (beta chain) was recovered during a study of PD-L1 blockade in urothelial cancer. Study-level background: Twenty-five of 29 patients were males with bladder-origin urothelial cancer. Patients arrived having already received 0 to 3 prior chemotherapy regimens. The analyses of blood took place 3 weeks (second dose) and 6 weeks after treatment start.

The sample holds a few counts of this clone. Only in-frame clones appear in the TCRdb table, and some are missing; sequencing was by immunoSEQ multiplex PCR. This sample has 38,000 or so clones, with roughly 85% found just once. Germline V CDR1 and CDR2: SGHRS, YFSETQ. The CDR3 is made up of 13 amino acids. V was cut by 4 bases and J by 5 bases, with 12 bases left in between. Noted time point: peripheral blood 6 weeks after treatment start. This chain links TRBV5-1 with TRBJ1-2; D is possibly TRBD1 (6 bases). This sequence originates from a man aged 70 or older with urothelial cancer. The sample in question was PBMCs, obtained around atezolizumab (anti-PD-L1) treatment. CDR3 bases: TGCGCCAGCAGCCCCGACAGGCTTTATGGCTACACCTTC. Translating gives CASSPDRLYGYTF.